The clone carrying this T cell receptor (beta chain) was picked up many times. One entry per CDR3 protein, called by TCRdb with MiXCR from the RACE reads. The sample lists 300,000 to 400,000 distinct CDR3 sequences; about 5.1% were seen once. These data originate in a study of human T cells and chemical hapten exposure. Germline V CDR1 and CDR2: GTSNPN, SVGIG (reference sequence). Trimming at V came to 2 bases and at J to 2 bases, leaving 1 base not matched to a gene. The length of the CDR3 is 13 residues. As to time point: pre-sensitization, week 0. Documented treatment: therapeutic diphenylcyclopropenone sensitization with weekly scalp DPC.

The starting material was whole blood, obtained in connection with sensitization to the hapten diphenylcyclopropenone (DPC). The genes are TRBV30 and TRBJ2-3; 7 nucleotides agree with TRBD2. This TCR came from a woman in her 50s with alopecia areata. Some clones in this sample may be carry-over from other donors' samples. CDR3 sequence (DNA): TGTGCCTGGAGTAGCGGGAACACAGATACGCAGTATTTT. It translates to CAWSSGNTDTQYF.